The clone carrying this T cell receptor beta chain was observed at least ten times. TCRdb ran MiXCR on the reads and lists one entry per CDR3 protein. The sample yields under 150,000 distinct CDR3 sequences, roughly 8.2% seen once. Trimming took off 3 bases at V and 0 bases at J, with 9 bases between the two ends. This CDR3 contains 15 residues. Per germline, CDR1 LNHDA and CDR2 SQIVND (reference sequence). The record originates from a study of T cell repertoires in cytomegalovirus infection. The sequenced material came from PBMCs. The chain combines TRBV19 with TRBJ1-5; D is unresolved. This receptor was taken from a human donor in good health (CMV status not recorded). Some clones in this sample may be carry-over from other donors' samples. CDR3 DNA sequence: TGTGCCAGTAGTATCGAGTTGTATAGCAATCAGCCCCAGCATTTT. This codes for CASSIELYSNQPQHF.